Described below is a single TCR beta chain sequence and its context. As yet, its antigen is unknown. This sample was included in a study of blood T cells in healthy people across ages. In the study overall: About one barcoded TCR beta cDNA was captured per two T cells.

With 3 bases removed from V and 6 bases from J, the gap between germline ends came to 11 bases. Germline CDR1 and CDR2: SQVTM and ANQGSEA. The CDR3 runs 12 residues. It was with a sample-barcoded 5' primer and a J-beta primer mix that a second PCR of about 6 to 12 cycles was run. The yield of each sample was at least 3 million CDR3-containing paired-end reads. TCRdb independently ran MiXCR on the 5' RACE reads; one entry per CDR3 protein. The sample lists hundreds of thousands of distinct CDR3 sequences; about 55% were seen once. Regarding the study as a whole: In long-lived donors, naive CD4+ cell counts and diversity exceeded those of aged donors. PBMC samples, being unsorted, prevented any conclusive comparison of naive and antigen-experienced cells.

The material sequenced was blood. The clonotype comes from a man aged 60 to 75 in good health. The chain joins TRBV29-1 to TRBJ1-2; D not resolved. CDR3 sequence (DNA): TGCAGCGTTGAGGAGAGGGCGGATGGCTACACCTTC. This gives the protein CSVEERADGYTF. The variable domain in full, with the rest retrieved from reference TRBV29-1 and TRBJ1-2, is SAVISQKPSRDICQRGTSLTIQCQVDSQVTMMFWYRQQPGQSLTLIATANQGSEATYESGFVIDKFPISRPNLTFSTLTVSNMSPEDSSIYLCSVEERADGYTFGSGTRLTVV.